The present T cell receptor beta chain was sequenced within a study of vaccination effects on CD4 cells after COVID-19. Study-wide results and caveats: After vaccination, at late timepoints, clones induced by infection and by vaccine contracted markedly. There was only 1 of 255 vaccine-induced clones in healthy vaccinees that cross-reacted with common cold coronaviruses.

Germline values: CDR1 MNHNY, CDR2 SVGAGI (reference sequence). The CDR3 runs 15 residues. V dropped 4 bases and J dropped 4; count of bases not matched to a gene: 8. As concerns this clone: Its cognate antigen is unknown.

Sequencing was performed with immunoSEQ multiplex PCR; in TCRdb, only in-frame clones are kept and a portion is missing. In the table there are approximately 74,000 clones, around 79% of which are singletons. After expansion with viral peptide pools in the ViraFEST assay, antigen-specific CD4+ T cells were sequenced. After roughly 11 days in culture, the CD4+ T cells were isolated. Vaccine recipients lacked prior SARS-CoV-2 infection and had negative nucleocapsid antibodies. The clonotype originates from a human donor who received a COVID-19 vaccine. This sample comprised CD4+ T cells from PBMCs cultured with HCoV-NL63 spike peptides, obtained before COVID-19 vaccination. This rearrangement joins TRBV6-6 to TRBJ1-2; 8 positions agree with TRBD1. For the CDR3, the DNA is TGTGCCAGCAGTTCTCGGACAGGGCGAACCTATGGCTACACCTTC. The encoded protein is CASSSRTGRTYGYTF.